Listed below are T cell receptor beta chains from one sample, sequenced in a study of cytomegalovirus exposure and HLA in healthy donors. Profiled with immunoSEQ multiplex PCR; TCRdb holds only in-frame clones, not every one. Of about 130,000 clones listed, around 90% are singletons. What was sequenced was PBMCs. These receptors all stem from a woman aged 25 to 45 in good health and CMV-seropositive. The CDR3 runs from the conserved cysteine through the conserved F or W. Fields, in order: V gene, J gene, D gene, clone size, CDR3 protein, CDR3 DNA. D genes are given only for firm matches. The size field is filled for only some rows; it gives once, few, many or a size class.

V gene: TRBV11-2; J gene: TRBJ1-5; D gene: TRBD1; clone size: -; CDR3 protein: CASSRAGTGYQPQHF; CDR3 DNA: TGTGCCAGCAGCCGCGCCGGGACAGGGTATCAGCCCCAGCATTTT
V gene: TRBV7-2; J gene: TRBJ2-5; D gene: -; clone size: -; CDR3 protein: CASSLVRVQETQYF; CDR3 DNA: TGTGCCAGCAGCTTAGTCCGCGTACAAGAGACCCAGTACTTC
V gene: TRBV27; J gene: TRBJ2-3; D gene: -; clone size: -; CDR3 protein: CASSPSTDTQYF; CDR3 DNA: TGTGCCAGCAGCCCAAGCACAGATACGCAGTATTTT
V gene: TRBV9; J gene: TRBJ2-1; D gene: TRBD2; clone size: -; CDR3 protein: CASSPRPYSGTDHNEQFF; CDR3 DNA: TGTGCCAGCAGCCCACGTCCATACAGCGGGACCGACCACAATGAGCAGTTCTTC
V gene: TRBV7-9; J gene: TRBJ2-1; D gene: -; clone size: once; CDR3 protein: CASSLHGGLGSPQQFF; CDR3 DNA: TGTGCCAGCAGCTTACATGGAGGGCTGGGGAGTCCCCAGCAGTTCTTC
V gene: TRBV4-1; J gene: TRBJ2-5; D gene: TRBD2; clone size: -; CDR3 protein: CASSPGTSGQETQYF; CDR3 DNA: TGCGCCAGCAGCCCCGGGACTAGCGGTCAAGAGACCCAGTACTTC
V gene: TRBV11-2; J gene: TRBJ2-2; D gene: -; clone size: -; CDR3 protein: CASTHRAVGELFF; CDR3 DNA: TGTGCCAGCACCCACAGGGCTGTCGGGGAGCTGTTTTTT
V gene: TRBV27; J gene: TRBJ1-1; D gene: TRBD1; clone size: -; CDR3 protein: CASTGGASTEAFF; CDR3 DNA: TGTGCCAGCACAGGGGGCGCGAGCACTGAAGCTTTCTTT
V gene: TRBV6-7; J gene: TRBJ1-2; D gene: -; clone size: few; CDR3 protein: CASSPDNSNYGYTF; CDR3 DNA: TGTGCCAGCAGCCCGGACAATTCAAACTATGGCTACACCTTC
V gene: TRBV7-8; J gene: TRBJ2-4; D gene: -; clone size: -; CDR3 protein: CASSLDLNYDGKGAKNIQYF; CDR3 DNA: TGTGCCAGCAGCTTAGACTTAAATTATGACGGGAAAGGGGCCAAAAACATTCAGTACTTC
V gene: TRBV7-9; J gene: TRBJ2-7; D gene: TRBD2; clone size: once; CDR3 protein: CASSHRTSGAYEQYF; CDR3 DNA: TGTGCCAGCAGCCACCGGACTAGCGGGGCCTACGAGCAGTACTTC
V gene: TRBV7-9; J gene: TRBJ2-1; D gene: TRBD1; clone size: -; CDR3 protein: CASSPRDSRPHNEQFF; CDR3 DNA: TGTGCCAGCAGCCCACGGGACAGCCGTCCTCACAATGAGCAGTTCTTC
V gene: TRBV2; J gene: TRBJ1-1; D gene: -; clone size: -; CDR3 protein: CASVPTREAFF; CDR3 DNA: TGTGCCAGCGTGCCGACAAGAGAAGCTTTCTTT
V gene: TRBV7-9; J gene: TRBJ2-5; D gene: TRBD2; clone size: -; CDR3 protein: CASSQTSGGETQYF; CDR3 DNA: TGTGCCAGCAGCCAAACGTCGGGGGGGGAGACCCAGTACTTC
V gene: TRBV25-1; J gene: TRBJ2-5; D gene: -; clone size: -; CDR3 protein: CASNNAGGAQYF; CDR3 DNA: TGTGCCAGCAATAACGCCGGGGGAGCCCAGTACTTC
V gene: TRBV6-4; J gene: TRBJ1-5; D gene: TRBD1; clone size: -; CDR3 protein: CASSDGTDNQPQHF; CDR3 DNA: TGTGCCAGCAGTGACGGGACAGATAATCAGCCCCAGCATTTT
V gene: TRBV20-1; J gene: TRBJ2-7; D gene: -; clone size: -; CDR3 protein: CSARDFYEQYF; CDR3 DNA: TGCAGTGCAAGGGACTTCTACGAGCAGTACTTC
V gene: TRBV19; J gene: TRBJ1-5; D gene: -; clone size: -; CDR3 protein: CASRKQFNQPQHF; CDR3 DNA: TGTGCCAGTAGAAAACAATTTAATCAGCCCCAGCATTTT
V gene: TRBV27; J gene: TRBJ2-4; D gene: -; clone size: -; CDR3 protein: CASSLFSVLAKNIQYF; CDR3 DNA: TGTGCCAGCAGTTTGTTCTCGGTACTAGCCAAAAACATTCAGTACTTC
V gene: TRBV5-1; J gene: TRBJ2-3; D gene: -; clone size: -; CDR3 protein: CASSQSIAADTQYF; CDR3 DNA: TGCGCCAGCAGTCAGAGTATAGCGGCAGATACGCAGTATTTT
V gene: TRBV28; J gene: TRBJ2-5; D gene: -; clone size: -; CDR3 protein: CASSSPGVGETQYF; CDR3 DNA: TGTGCCAGCAGTTCCCCGGGGGTAGGGGAGACCCAGTACTTC
V gene: TRBV28; J gene: TRBJ1-4; D gene: -; clone size: -; CDR3 protein: CASIDSGAREKLFF; CDR3 DNA: TGTGCCAGCATCGATTCTGGGGCGAGGGAAAAACTGTTTTTT
V gene: TRBV27; J gene: TRBJ2-7; D gene: -; clone size: -; CDR3 protein: CASKMRVPPYEQYF; CDR3 DNA: TGTGCCAGCAAAATGAGAGTCCCTCCCTACGAGCAGTACTTC
V gene: TRBV6-4; J gene: TRBJ2-7; D gene: -; clone size: -; CDR3 protein: CASIGGSEQYF; CDR3 DNA: TGTGCCAGTATAGGAGGGAGCGAGCAGTACTTC
V gene: TRBV2; J gene: TRBJ2-3; D gene: TRBD2; clone size: once; CDR3 protein: CASSASGGAARGTDTQYF; CDR3 DNA: TGTGCCAGCAGTGCTAGCGGGGGGGCTGCTCGGGGCACAGATACGCAGTATTTT
V gene: TRBV5-1; J gene: TRBJ2-3; D gene: TRBD2; clone size: -; CDR3 protein: CASSLAGSTDTQYF; CDR3 DNA: TGCGCCAGCAGTTTAGCGGGAAGCACAGATACGCAGTATTTT
V gene: TRBV14; J gene: TRBJ1-2; D gene: -; clone size: -; CDR3 protein: CASSQLVGYGYTF; CDR3 DNA: TGTGCCAGCAGCCAACTCGTCGGCTATGGCTACACCTTC
V gene: TRBV7-8; J gene: TRBJ2-5; D gene: -; clone size: -; CDR3 protein: CASSLGDSKYQETQYF; CDR3 DNA: TGTGCCAGCAGCTTAGGGGACTCGAAGTACCAAGAGACCCAGTACTTC
V gene: TRBV19; J gene: TRBJ2-7; D gene: -; clone size: once; CDR3 protein: CASSIGLLNYEQYF; CDR3 DNA: TGTGCCAGTAGTATTGGACTACTCAACTACGAGCAGTACTTC
V gene: TRBV10-3; J gene: TRBJ2-7; D gene: TRBD1; clone size: -; CDR3 protein: CAIRGTGYEQYF; CDR3 DNA: TGTGCCATCAGGGGGACAGGATACGAGCAGTACTTC
V gene: TRBV28; J gene: TRBJ2-1; D gene: TRBD1; clone size: -; CDR3 protein: CASTHGTDQFF; CDR3 DNA: TGTGCCAGCACCCACGGGACAGACCAGTTCTTC
V gene: TRBV2; J gene: TRBJ2-3; D gene: -; clone size: -; CDR3 protein: CASSVLVTDTQYF; CDR3 DNA: TGTGCCAGCAGTGTGTTAGTTACAGATACGCAGTATTTT
V gene: TRBV5-1; J gene: TRBJ2-5; D gene: TRBD1; clone size: -; CDR3 protein: CASINRGATETQYF; CDR3 DNA: TGCGCCAGCATCAACAGGGGCGCGACGGAGACCCAGTACTTC
V gene: TRBV5-4; J gene: TRBJ2-3; D gene: TRBD2; clone size: -; CDR3 protein: CASRETSGSSDTQYF; CDR3 DNA: TGTGCCAGCAGGGAGACTAGCGGGAGTTCGGATACGCAGTATTTT
V gene: TRBV6-1; J gene: TRBJ2-5; D gene: TRBD2; clone size: few; CDR3 protein: CASSEVGGGVQETQYF; CDR3 DNA: TGTGCCAGCAGTGAAGTAGGCGGGGGAGTCCAAGAGACCCAGTACTTC
V gene: TRBV11-2; J gene: TRBJ2-5; D gene: -; clone size: few; CDR3 protein: CASSSPRETQYF; CDR3 DNA: TGTGCCAGCAGTTCCCCCAGGGAGACCCAGTACTTC
V gene: TRBV5-4; J gene: TRBJ2-5; D gene: -; clone size: -; CDR3 protein: CASSLWGPGGETQYF; CDR3 DNA: TGTGCCAGCAGCTTGTGGGGGCCCGGTGGGGAGACCCAGTACTTC
V gene: TRBV15; J gene: TRBJ2-1; D gene: TRBD1; clone size: once; CDR3 protein: CATSRGPPGQNDEQFF; CDR3 DNA: TGTGCCACCAGCAGAGGGCCCCCGGGACAGAATGACGAGCAGTTCTTC
V gene: TRBV9; J gene: TRBJ2-4; D gene: TRBD2; clone size: -; CDR3 protein: CASSGTSGRGSSIQYF; CDR3 DNA: TGTGCCAGCAGCGGGACTAGCGGGAGAGGGTCGAGCATTCAGTACTTC
V gene: TRBV7-8; J gene: TRBJ2-2; D gene: TRBD1; clone size: -; CDR3 protein: CASSLLQGVGTGELFF; CDR3 DNA: TGTGCCAGCAGCTTATTACAGGGGGTGGGCACCGGGGAGCTGTTTTTT
V gene: TRBV27; J gene: TRBJ2-2; D gene: TRBD2; clone size: -; CDR3 protein: CASSSGTIPGELFF; CDR3 DNA: TGTGCCAGCAGTTCCGGGACTATTCCCGGGGAGCTGTTTTTT
V gene: TRBV18; J gene: TRBJ2-2; D gene: -; clone size: -; CDR3 protein: CASPEAGLNTGELFF; CDR3 DNA: TGTGCCAGCCCCGAAGCGGGCCTGAACACCGGGGAGCTGTTTTTT
V gene: TRBV9; J gene: TRBJ2-2; D gene: -; clone size: -; CDR3 protein: CASTGDTGLNTGELFF; CDR3 DNA: TGTGCCAGCACCGGGGACACGGGGCTGAACACCGGGGAGCTGTTTTTT
V gene: TRBV4-1; J gene: TRBJ1-5; D gene: -; clone size: -; CDR3 protein: CASSQTGLSNQPQHF; CDR3 DNA: TGCGCCAGCAGTCAGACAGGCCTTAGCAATCAGCCCCAGCATTTT
V gene: TRBV19; J gene: TRBJ1-5; D gene: TRBD1; clone size: few; CDR3 protein: CASSIASQGSQPQHF; CDR3 DNA: TGTGCCAGTAGTATAGCCTCACAGGGGAGTCAGCCCCAGCATTTT
V gene: TRBV18; J gene: TRBJ1-5; D gene: TRBD1; clone size: -; CDR3 protein: CASSPSTGQQPQHF; CDR3 DNA: TGTGCCAGCTCACCCTCGACAGGGCAACAGCCCCAGCATTTT
V gene: TRBV6-1; J gene: TRBJ1-5; D gene: TRBD1; clone size: -; CDR3 protein: CASSEYRGSNQPQHF; CDR3 DNA: TGTGCCAGCAGTGAATACAGGGGGAGCAATCAGCCCCAGCATTTT
V gene: TRBV28; J gene: TRBJ2-2; D gene: -; clone size: -; CDR3 protein: CASRPARPGELFF; CDR3 DNA: TGTGCCAGCCGGCCCGCGCGGCCCGGGGAGCTGTTTTTT
V gene: TRBV4-1; J gene: TRBJ2-1; D gene: -; clone size: once; CDR3 protein: CASSQLGLPYNEQFF; CDR3 DNA: TGCGCCAGCAGCCAATTGGGGCTACCCTACAATGAGCAGTTCTTC
V gene: TRBV10-2; J gene: TRBJ1-1; D gene: -; clone size: -; CDR3 protein: CASSDRQHTEAFF; CDR3 DNA: TGCGCCAGCAGTGATAGACAGCACACTGAAGCTTTCTTT
V gene: TRBV5-1; J gene: TRBJ2-1; D gene: TRBD2; clone size: -; CDR3 protein: CASSLLAGGPKLVYNEQFF; CDR3 DNA: TGCGCCAGCAGCTTATTAGCGGGAGGGCCAAAACTCGTCTACAATGAGCAGTTCTTC
V gene: TRBV4-2; J gene: TRBJ1-4; D gene: TRBD1; clone size: -; CDR3 protein: CASSQDRGLGEKLFF; CDR3 DNA: TGTGCCAGCAGCCAGGACAGGGGCCTTGGTGAAAAACTGTTTTTT